These T cell receptor beta chains were read from a single sample in a study of siplizumab effects on memory and regulatory T cells. Produced via immunoSEQ multiplex PCR; TCRdb's table is partial and in-frame only. The data contain 100,000 to 120,000 clones, about nine tenths of them singletons. The sequenced sample was CD4+ T cells sorted from blood. Every receptor here comes from a human donor in good health. CDR3s include the opening cysteine and the closing phenylalanine or tryptophan. D genes are given only for firm matches. Clone size, where shown, is once, few, many, or a class for clones that have expanded.

j_call	v_call	clone_size	d_call	cdr3_aa	cdr3_nt
TRBJ1-2	TRBV18	-	-	CASSPRGEDGYTF	TGTGCCAGCTCACCTAGGGGCGAGGATGGCTACACCTTC
TRBJ2-2	TRBV19	-	-	CASSRVPNTGELFF	TGTGCCAGTAGCAGGGTGCCGAACACCGGGGAGCTGTTTTTT
TRBJ2-3	TRBV5-1	-	TRBD2	CASSLGTSGGDATDTQYF	TGCGCCAGCAGCTTGGGGACTAGCGGGGGGGACGCCACAGATACGCAGTATTTT
TRBJ1-2	TRBV25-1	-	-	CASSDSPRAGYTF	TGTGCCAGCAGTGATTCACCCAGGGCTGGCTACACCTTC
TRBJ2-1	TRBV11-2	-	TRBD2	CASRPRRGLAGGLGEQFF	TGTGCCAGCAGACCCCGCCGGGGACTAGCGGGGGGGCTGGGTGAGCAGTTCTTC
TRBJ1-5	TRBV28	-	-	CASTSGGIFNQPQHF	TGTGCCAGCACGTCCGGAGGGATCTTCAATCAGCCCCAGCATTTT
TRBJ2-3	TRBV5-1	-	TRBD2	CASSLRLAGLTRTDTQYF	TGCGCCAGCAGCTTGAGGCTAGCGGGCCTCACGAGGACAGATACGCAGTATTTT
TRBJ2-2	TRBV11-2	-	TRBD1	CASSRTGGFTGELFF	TGTGCCAGCAGCCGGACAGGGGGTTTTACCGGGGAGCTGTTTTTT
TRBJ2-7	TRBV7-2	-	TRBD2	CASSSQPTAGEQYF	TGTGCCAGCAGCTCCCAACCGACAGCGGGGGAGCAGTACTTC
TRBJ2-3	TRBV18	-	-	CASSRGGDTDTQYF	TGTGCCAGCTCACGAGGCGGAGACACAGATACGCAGTATTTT
TRBJ1-1	TRBV19	-	-	CASQDRLNTEAFF	TGTGCCAGCCAAGACAGACTGAACACTGAAGCTTTCTTT
TRBJ1-2	TRBV6-5	-	TRBD1	CASSSDRGEGYTF	TGTGCCAGCAGTTCTGACAGGGGGGAAGGCTACACCTTC
TRBJ1-5	TRBV10-3	-	-	CAISESGGSNQPQHF	TGTGCCATCAGTGAGTCGGGGGGATCGAATCAGCCCCAGCATTTT
TRBJ2-7	TRBV5-5	-	-	CASSLFLTLGRLNYEQYF	TGTGCCAGCAGCTTATTCCTTACTCTAGGCAGGTTGAACTACGAGCAGTACTTC
TRBJ2-3	TRBV18	once	TRBD2	CASSPGLAGLPSTDTQYF	TGTGCCAGCTCACCAGGACTAGCGGGGTTACCTAGCACAGATACGCAGTATTTT
TRBJ1-6	TRBV19	-	-	CASSRDGNNSPLHF	TGTGCCAGTAGTAGGGACGGAAACAATTCACCCCTCCACTTT
TRBJ1-1	TRBV5-1	-	-	CASSLAVVQRNTEAFF	TGCGCCAGCAGCTTGGCCGTTGTACAGAGGAACACTGAAGCTTTCTTT